The clone carrying this TCR beta chain appeared a few times. The antigen is not known. These data come from a study of blood T cells in healthy people across ages. A J-beta primer mix and a sample-barcoded 5' primer were used in a second PCR of about 7 to 11 cycles. TCRdb re-called the 5' RACE reads through MiXCR, storing one row per CDR3 protein. The data show over a million distinct CDR3 sequences, with approximately 63% seen just once and under 8.5% held by the top ten. Study-level findings and limits: Older individuals had lower TCR beta diversity per million T cells (the decline was roughly linear). It was found that TCR beta diversity correlated strongly with the percentage of naive T cells.

Per germline, CDR1 SGHTA and CDR2 FQGNSA. The CDR3 contains 14 residues. Trimming left V 0 bases short and J 4 bases short, with 8 bases between. The sequencing sample was made of blood. The chain joins TRBV7-2 to TRBJ2-3; D is uncertain. The receptor comes from a young man in good health. In DNA, the CDR3 is TGTGCCAGCAGCTTAGCGGGGATCCCAGATACGCAGTATTTT. It translates to CASSLAGIPDTQYF.